This T cell receptor (beta chain) originates from a study of T cells in Graves' hyperthyroidism and ophthalmopathy. Study conclusions and caveats: Most thyroid clonotypes that were expanded above 0.001 also turned up in blood. Median prediction lead before ophthalmopathy onset was 5.5 to 7 months with the model.

The V gene lost 0 bases and the J gene lost 5 bases, with 8 bases spanning the gap. The length of the CDR3 is 14 residues. CDR1 and CDR2 from the germline V gene are SGDLS and YYNGEE. Uncontrolled infections, other autoimmune diseases, pregnancy or lactation led to exclusion of patients. RNA transcripts provided the source from which TCR beta CDR3 regions were amplified. An initial round of RT-PCR targeting the TCR CDR3 relied on the HTBI primer set. TCRdb processed the multiplex PCR reads anew with MiXCR; each CDR3 protein has one entry. The data contain 550,000 to 700,000 distinct CDR3 sequences, around 45% of them seen just once; the ten biggest clones take up about 20%. As to this clonotype: Its antigen is currently unknown.

The clonotype was recovered from an adult woman with Graves' disease, either hyperthyroidism or ophthalmopathy (not recorded which). The specimen was peripheral blood or thyroid tissue (not recorded which). V gene TRBV9 combines with J gene TRBJ1-4; unclear D gene. CDR3 nucleotides: TGTGCCAGCAGCGTAGGGTATGGAAATGAAAAACTGTTTTTT. Translated, it gives CASSVGYGNEKLFF.